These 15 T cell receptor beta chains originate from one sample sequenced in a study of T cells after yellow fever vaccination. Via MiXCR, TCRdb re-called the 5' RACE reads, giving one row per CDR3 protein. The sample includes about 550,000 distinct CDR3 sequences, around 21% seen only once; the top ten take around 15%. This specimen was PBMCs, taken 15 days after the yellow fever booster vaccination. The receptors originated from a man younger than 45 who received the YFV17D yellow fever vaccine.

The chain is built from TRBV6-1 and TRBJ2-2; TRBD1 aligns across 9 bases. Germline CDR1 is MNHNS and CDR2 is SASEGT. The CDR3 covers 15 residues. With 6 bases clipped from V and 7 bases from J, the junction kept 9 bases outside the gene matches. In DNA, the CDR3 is TGTGCCAGCAGACACCGGGACAGGGACGTCGGGGAGCTGTTTTTT. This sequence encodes CASRHRDRDVGELFF.

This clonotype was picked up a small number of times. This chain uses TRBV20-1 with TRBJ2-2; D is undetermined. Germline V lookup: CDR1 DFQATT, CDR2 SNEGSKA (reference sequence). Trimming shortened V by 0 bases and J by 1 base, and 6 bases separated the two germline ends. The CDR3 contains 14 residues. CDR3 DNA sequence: TGCAGTGCTAGAGATCGAGTGAACACCGGGGAGCTGTTTTTT. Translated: CSARDRVNTGELFF.

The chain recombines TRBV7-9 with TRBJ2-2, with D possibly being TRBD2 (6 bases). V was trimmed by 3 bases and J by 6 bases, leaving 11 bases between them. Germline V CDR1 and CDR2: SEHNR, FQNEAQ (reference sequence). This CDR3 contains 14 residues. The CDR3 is CASSFAGFPGELFF. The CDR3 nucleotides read TGTGCCAGCAGCTTTGCGGGATTCCCCGGGGAGCTGTTTTTT.

This chain's CDR3 is CSATLAGGADTQYF. The CDR3 bases are TGCAGTGCTACTCTGGCGGGAGGGGCAGATACGCAGTATTTT. The gene calls are TRBV20-1 and TRBJ2-3; 9 bases agree with TRBD2. Germline V gene data show CDR1 as DFQATT and CDR2 as SNEGSKA (reference sequence). CDR3 length: 14 residues. After removal of 4 bases from V and 4 bases from J, the junction contained 6 bases not matched to a gene.

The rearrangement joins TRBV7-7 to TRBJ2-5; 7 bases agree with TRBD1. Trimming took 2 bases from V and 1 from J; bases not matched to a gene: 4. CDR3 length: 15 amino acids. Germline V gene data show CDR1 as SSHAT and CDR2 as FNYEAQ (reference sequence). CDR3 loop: CASSLSPGGQETQYF. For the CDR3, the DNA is TGTGCCAGCAGCTTATCGCCAGGGGGCCAAGAGACCCAGTACTTC.

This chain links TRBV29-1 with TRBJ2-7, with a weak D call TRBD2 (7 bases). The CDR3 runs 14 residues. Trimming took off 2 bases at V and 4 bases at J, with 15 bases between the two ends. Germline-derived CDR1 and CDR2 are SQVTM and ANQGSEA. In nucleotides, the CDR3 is TGCAGCGTTGAACAGGGAGGGGGGGGTTACGAGCAGTACTTC. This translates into CSVEQGGGGYEQYF.

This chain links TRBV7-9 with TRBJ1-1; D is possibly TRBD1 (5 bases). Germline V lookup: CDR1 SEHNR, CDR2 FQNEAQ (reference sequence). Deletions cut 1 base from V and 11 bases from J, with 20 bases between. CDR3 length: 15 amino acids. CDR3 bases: TGTGCCAGCAGCTTAGAACTTTCCAGGGAAGGTAGGGCTTTCTTT. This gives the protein CASSLELSREGRAFF.

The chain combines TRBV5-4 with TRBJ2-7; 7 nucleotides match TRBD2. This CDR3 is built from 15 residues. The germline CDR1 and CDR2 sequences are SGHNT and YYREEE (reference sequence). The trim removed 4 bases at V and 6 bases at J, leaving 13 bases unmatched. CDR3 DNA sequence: TGTGCCAGCAGCCCGGAGGACTCTGGGAGGGCCGAGCAGTACTTC. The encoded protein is CASSPEDSGRAEQYF.

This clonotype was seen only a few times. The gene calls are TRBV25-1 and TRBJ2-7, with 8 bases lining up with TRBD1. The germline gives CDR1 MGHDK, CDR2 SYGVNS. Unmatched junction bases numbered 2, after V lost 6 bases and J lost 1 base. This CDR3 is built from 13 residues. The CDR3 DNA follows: TGTGCCAGCAGGGACAGGGTTTCCTACGAGCAGTACTTC. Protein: CASRDRVSYEQYF.

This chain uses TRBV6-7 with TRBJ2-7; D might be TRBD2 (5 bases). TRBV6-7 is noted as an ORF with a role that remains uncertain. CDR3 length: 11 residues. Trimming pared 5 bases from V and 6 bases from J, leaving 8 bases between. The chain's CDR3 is CASSHGSEQYF. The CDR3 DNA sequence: TGTGCCAGCAGTCATGGGAGCGAGCAGTACTTC.

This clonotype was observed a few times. The CDR3 sequence is CASSLRSGRHTGELFF. The DNA for the CDR3 is TGTGCCAGCAGTTTAAGGAGCGGGAGGCACACCGGGGAGCTGTTTTTT. The V and J genes are TRBV12-3 or TRBV12-4 and TRBJ2-2, with TRBD2 identical over 9 bases. With 2 bases clipped from V and 3 bases from J, the junction kept 4 bases outside the gene matches. The CDR3 loop spans 16 amino acids.

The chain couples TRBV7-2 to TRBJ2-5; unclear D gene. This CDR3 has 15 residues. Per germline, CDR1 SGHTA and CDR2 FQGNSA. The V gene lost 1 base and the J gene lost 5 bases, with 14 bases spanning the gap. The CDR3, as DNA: TGTGCCAGCAGCTTAGGGGGTATAGCCCGGGAGACCCAGTACTTC. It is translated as CASSLGGIARETQYF. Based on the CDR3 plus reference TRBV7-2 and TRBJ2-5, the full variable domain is GAGVSQSPSNKVTEKGKDVELRCDPISGHTALYWYRQSLGQGLEFLIYFQGNSAPDKSGLPSDRFSAERTGGSVSTLTIQRTQQEDSAVYLCASSLGGIARETQYFGPGTRLLVL.

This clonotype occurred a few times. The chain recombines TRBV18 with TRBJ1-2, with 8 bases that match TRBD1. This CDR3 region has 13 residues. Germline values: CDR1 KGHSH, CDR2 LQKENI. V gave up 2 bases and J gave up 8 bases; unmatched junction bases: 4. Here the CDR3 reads CASSPGQGGGYTF. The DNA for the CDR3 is TGTGCCAGCTCACCAGGACAGGGTGGAGGCTACACCTTC. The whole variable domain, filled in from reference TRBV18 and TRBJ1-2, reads NAGVMQNPRHLVRRRGQEARLRCSPMKGHSHVYWYRQLPEEGLKFMVYLQKENIIDESGMPKERFSAEFPKEGPSILRIQQVVRGDSAAYFCASSPGQGGGYTFGSGTRLTVV.

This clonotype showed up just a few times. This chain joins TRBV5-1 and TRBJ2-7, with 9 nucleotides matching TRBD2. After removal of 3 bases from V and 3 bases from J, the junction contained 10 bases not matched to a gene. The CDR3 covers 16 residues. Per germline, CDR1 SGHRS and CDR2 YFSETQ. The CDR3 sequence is CASSYTTLAGHYEQYF. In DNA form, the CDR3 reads TGCGCCAGCAGCTACACGACCCTAGCGGGACACTACGAGCAGTACTTC.

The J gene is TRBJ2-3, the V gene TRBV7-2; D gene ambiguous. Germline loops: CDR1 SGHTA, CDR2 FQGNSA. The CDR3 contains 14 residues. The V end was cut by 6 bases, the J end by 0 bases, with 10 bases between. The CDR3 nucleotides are TGTGCCAGCAGAGACAATCTTAGCACAGATACGCAGTATTTT. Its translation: CASRDNLSTDTQYF.